This note documents a single TCR beta chain sequence. The record originates from a study of blood T cell repertoires in COVID-19. In the study overall: Sources were T cells, B-cell-depleted T cells, or PBMCs; the material itself was cDNA or gDNA.

CDR3 size: 14 residues. Germline values: CDR1 MNHEY, CDR2 SMNVEV (reference sequence). V lost 3 bases, J lost 6 bases, and 6 bases stayed unmatched. In the original analysis: By means of reference gene primer amplification, nucleated cell counts were estimated. Measured with immunoSEQ multiplex PCR; TCRdb has only the in-frame clones, and not every one. The DNA was the basis for D and trimming; V, J and clone size are from that table. The sample lists 170,000 or so clones; roughly 86% were seen once. Sequencing was performed on peripheral blood. The J gene is TRBJ2-5, the V gene TRBV27, with TRBD1 matching over 8 bases. This sequence was found in a man between 60 and 75 years old with COVID-19, enrolled during active disease. CDR3: CASSFQGAVKTQYF. CDR3 nucleotides: TGTGCCAGCAGTTTTCAGGGGGCTGTAAAGACCCAGTACTTC.